This T cell receptor beta chain was captured by sequencing in a study of blood T cells in healthy people across ages. V lost 5 bases and J 3 bases, leaving 13 bases between the germline ends. The CDR3 is made up of 14 amino acids. The germline CDR1 and CDR2 sequences are MNHNY and SVGAGI (reference sequence). Together with a sample-barcoded 5' primer, a J-beta primer mix was included in a second PCR lasting roughly 6 to 12 cycles. TCRdb ran MiXCR on the 5' RACE reads and lists one entry per CDR3 protein. The sample lists 700,000 to 1,000,000 distinct CDR3 sequences; more than 40% were seen once. Extraction of total RNA produced a minimum of 5 micrograms from each sample. Comment on this clonotype: With a much larger clone just one base away, this may be a read error.

Sequences were obtained from blood. The V gene is TRBV6-6, the J gene TRBJ2-5; a possible D gene is TRBD1 (5 bases). The TCR comes from a man aged 55 to 70 in good health. The CDR3 spells CASSDPQGKETQYF. CDR3 DNA: TGTGCCAGCAGTGACCCCCAGGGAAAAGAGACCCAGTACTTC.